The clone carrying this TCR beta chain was counted once. The CDR3 has 13 residues. Trimming pared 3 bases from V and 1 base from J, leaving 7 bases between. Germline V lookup: CDR1 SQVTM, CDR2 ANQGSEA. These data originate in a study of T-cell reconstitution after alpha-beta-depleted transplantation in children. It was with unique molecular identifiers that the TCRbeta library was prepared. TCRdb independently ran MiXCR on the PCR reads; one entry per CDR3 protein. The sample has approximately 520,000 distinct CDR3 sequences, approximately 32% seen once. Sequences were derived from PBMCs from the stem cell graft donor, sampled from the stem cell graft. The rearrangement joins TRBV29-1 to TRBJ2-4; D may correspond to TRBD1 or TRBD2 (5 bases each). This TCR derives from a human donor who donated a stem cell graft to a child with aplastic anemia. The CDR3 sequence: CSVDEGAKNIQYF. CDR3 DNA sequence: TGCAGCGTTGATGAGGGGGCCAAAAACATTCAGTACTTC.